This TCR beta chain was sequenced for a study of Graves' ophthalmopathy and Graves' hyperthyroidism (dated by TCRdb to 2016 to 2019). General notes on the study: Peripheral blood samples were taken at the time of initial diagnosis, before any treatment was given. An independent validation cohort was composed of 18 to 20 hyperthyroidism patients and over 15 patients who later progressed from hyperthyroidism to ophthalmopathy. To explore V-J signatures that separate ophthalmopathy from hyperthyroidism, a discovery set of 100 patients was enrolled, consisting of 40 to 45 with ophthalmopathy and roughly 57 with stable hyperthyroidism. Once sampling was done, hyperthyroidism patients were given methimazole at a starting dose of 30 mg daily, while ophthalmopathy patients were given high-dose intravenous methylprednisolone. The study used signatures of the TCR beta repertoire to tell Graves' ophthalmopathy apart from Graves' hyperthyroidism and to predict which patients would progress to ophthalmopathy. In total, around 140 blood samples were TCR-sequenced: approximately 40 ophthalmopathy, some 75 hyperthyroidism and roughly 17 hyperthyroidism-to-ophthalmopathy patients. In five or six hyperthyroidism patients, the T-cell repertoires found in thyroid tissue were compared with those found in blood.

Hyperthyroidism was defined as stable when no progression to ophthalmopathy occurred within 18 months of follow-up. Hyperthyroidism patients were newly diagnosed, were aged 18 to 65 years, and had a disease duration under 2 months. Patients with other autoimmune diseases, uncontrolled infections, pregnancy or lactation were excluded. Diagnosis relied on clinical symptoms, serum thyroxine, TRAb, thyroid ultrasound and orbital computed tomography. PBMCs were isolated from approximately 10 ml of fresh peripheral blood by Ficoll-Paque density gradient centrifugation. Total RNA was extracted using Trizol reagent, and RNA quality was checked on an Agilent 2100 Bioanalyzer. Study-wide findings and limitations: Most of the expanded thyroid clonotypes with a frequency above 0.001 were also detected in blood, and it was suggested that the thyroid immune response may be reflected by blood repertoires. In validation, the model predicted ophthalmopathy progression with 70.59% sensitivity and 72.22% specificity; 12 predicted patients were CT-confirmed with GO in a median of about 7.1 months. In cross-validation, the 13-signature model distinguished ophthalmopathy from stable hyperthyroidism with around 86% sensitivity and around 83% specificity, while in the test set the corresponding values were around 79% and 71%. Sample size was not predetermined statistically, and investigators were not blinded to group allocation.

For repertoire sequencing, the TCR beta CDR3 regions were amplified from RNA transcripts. The first round was an RT-PCR using HTBI primers with the Qiagen OneStep RT-PCR kit, and this first round was followed by a second-round multiplex PCR, then size selection and purification. The libraries underwent paired-end sequencing with 100 bp reads on an Illumina HiSeq2000. In the source study's methods: SOAPnuke was used for read processing, and reads with adapters, uncalled bases, a mean Phred below 15, or no exact constant-primer or identifier match were discarded. COPE v1.2.5 was used to merge high-quality paired reads. Each unique nucleotide sequence was defined as a clonotype, and clonotypes were aligned to IMGT TRB V, D and J references with MiTCR v1.1. The analysis was limited to V-J combinations with a frequency above 0.0001, which together covered 99% to 99.2% of repertoires. For each V-J combination, a TCR clonal expansion and chaos score was defined as F50 clonal expansion divided by the chaos observed in the TCRdist matrix. Features were reduced by Welch's t-statistics and random forest to 10 to 15 V-J combinations, which fed a naive Bayes classifier. The similarity between thyroid and blood repertoires was quantified using the Morisita-Horn index. TCRdb cleaned the public reads at Q25 with fastp, built clones with MiXCR and kept in-frame beta chains. Each CDR3 protein appears once, grouped with its most common genes and DNA. These V and J calls derive from TCRdb rather than the authors' analysis. This sample gives some 370,000 distinct CDR3 sequences in total; about 17% of them show up just once. Of the sample, 2.4% is held by the ten largest clones.

Looking up the germline V gene yields CDR1 SGDLS and CDR2 YYNGEE. The CDR3 sequence holds 13 residues, the cysteine and phenylalanine included. Only the CDR3 portion is preserved as DNA: 39 bases, with reading frame beginning at the first base. The junction shows trimming of 0 bases on V and 6 bases on J, plus 9 bases between the germline ends. This clonotype was detected many times. What this receptor recognizes is not known. Base qualities are missing; no much larger clone stands one base away. The receptor was isolated from an adult woman with stable Graves' hyperthyroidism. The sequence joins TRBV9 to TRBJ1-1, with no reliable assignment of the D segment. Sample: peripheral blood. The DNA sequence is given as TGTGCCAGCAGCGTAGGGGTTAGGGCTGAAGCTTTCTTT. It is translated as CASSVGVRAEAFF.